What follows is one T cell receptor beta chain and its context. Its antigen is currently unknown. Primers for the PCR totalled 60 Vbeta and 13 Jbeta. Only in-frame clones appear in the TCRdb table, and some are missing; sequencing was by immunoSEQ multiplex PCR. This repertoire includes about 130,000 clones. The source of the sample is a study of cytomegalovirus exposure and HLA in healthy donors. Study observations and caveats: Follow-up analysis seemed to connect common viral pathogens with several of the most significant clusters identified. DRB1 showed the most TCR associations and HLA-C the fewest in a later analysis, as rates varied by HLA locus. Accurate HLA-A and HLA-B prediction from TCR beta sequences was reported for most subjects. For presence/absence analyses, sequencing depth was assumed to be roughly uniform across donors.

There are 12 residues in the CDR3. The V and J ends lost 6 bases and 5 bases respectively, with 8 bases between them. Germline V CDR1 and CDR2: SGHNT, YYREEE (reference sequence). V is TRBV5-4 and J is TRBJ2-2; D ambiguous. This clonotype was sampled from a man in his forties in good health and CMV-seronegative. The sequenced material came from PBMCs. CDR3 nucleotides: TGTGCCAGCAAAGCTCGAACCGGGGAGCTGTTTTTT. It is translated as CASKARTGELFF.